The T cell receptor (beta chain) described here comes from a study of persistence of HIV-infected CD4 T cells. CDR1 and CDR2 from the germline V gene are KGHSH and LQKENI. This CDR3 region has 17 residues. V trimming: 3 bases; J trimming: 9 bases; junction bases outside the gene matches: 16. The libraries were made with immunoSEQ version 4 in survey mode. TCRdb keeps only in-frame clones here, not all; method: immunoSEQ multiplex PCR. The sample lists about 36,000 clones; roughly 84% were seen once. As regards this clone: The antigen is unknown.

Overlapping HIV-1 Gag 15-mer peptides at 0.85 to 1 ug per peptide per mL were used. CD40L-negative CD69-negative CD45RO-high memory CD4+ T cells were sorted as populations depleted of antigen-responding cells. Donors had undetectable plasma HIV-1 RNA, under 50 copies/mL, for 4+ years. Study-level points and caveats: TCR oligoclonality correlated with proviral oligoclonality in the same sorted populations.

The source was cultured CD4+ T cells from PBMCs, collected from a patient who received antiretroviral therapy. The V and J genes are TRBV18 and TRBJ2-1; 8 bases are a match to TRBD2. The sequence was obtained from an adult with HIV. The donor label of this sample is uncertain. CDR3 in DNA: TGTGCCAGCTCACCCTCTAGGACCGGGACTAGGATGGGTGAGCAGTTCTTC. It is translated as CASSPSRTGTRMGEQFF.